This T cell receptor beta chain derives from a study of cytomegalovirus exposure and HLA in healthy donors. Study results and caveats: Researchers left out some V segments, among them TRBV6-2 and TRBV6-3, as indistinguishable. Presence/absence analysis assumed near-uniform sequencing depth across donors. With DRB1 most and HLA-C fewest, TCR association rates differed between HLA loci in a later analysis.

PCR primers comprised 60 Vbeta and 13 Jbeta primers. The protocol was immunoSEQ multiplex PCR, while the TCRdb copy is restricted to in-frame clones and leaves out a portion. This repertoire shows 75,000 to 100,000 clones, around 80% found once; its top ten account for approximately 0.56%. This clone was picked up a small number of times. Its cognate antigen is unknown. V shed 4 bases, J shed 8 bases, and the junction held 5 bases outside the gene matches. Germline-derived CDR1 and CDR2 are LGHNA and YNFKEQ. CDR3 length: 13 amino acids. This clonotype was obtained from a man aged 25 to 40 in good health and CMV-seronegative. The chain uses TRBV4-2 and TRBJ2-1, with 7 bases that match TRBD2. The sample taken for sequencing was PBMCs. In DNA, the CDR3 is TGTGCCAGCAGCCGGGCGGGGGAGGATGAGCAGTTCTTC. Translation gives CASSRAGEDEQFF.